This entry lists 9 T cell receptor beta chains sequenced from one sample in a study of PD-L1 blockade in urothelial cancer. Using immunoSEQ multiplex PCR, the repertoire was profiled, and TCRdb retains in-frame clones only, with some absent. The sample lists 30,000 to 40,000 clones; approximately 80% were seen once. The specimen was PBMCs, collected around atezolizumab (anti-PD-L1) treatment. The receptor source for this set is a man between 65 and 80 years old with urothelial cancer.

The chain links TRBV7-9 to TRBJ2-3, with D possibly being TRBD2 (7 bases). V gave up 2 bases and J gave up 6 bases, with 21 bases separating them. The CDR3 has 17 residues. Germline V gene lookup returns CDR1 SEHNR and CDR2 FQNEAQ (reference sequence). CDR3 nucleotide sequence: TGTGCCAGCAGCTTAAGGGGGGGAGGCCCCAGTCGGGATACGCAGTATTTT. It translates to CASSLRGGGPSRDTQYF.

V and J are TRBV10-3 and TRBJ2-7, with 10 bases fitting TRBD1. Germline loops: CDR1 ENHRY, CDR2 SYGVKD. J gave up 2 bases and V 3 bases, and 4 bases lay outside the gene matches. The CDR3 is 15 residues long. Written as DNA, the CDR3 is TGTGCCATCAGTGACTTGGGGACAGGGGCCTACGAGCAGTACTTC. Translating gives CAISDLGTGAYEQYF.

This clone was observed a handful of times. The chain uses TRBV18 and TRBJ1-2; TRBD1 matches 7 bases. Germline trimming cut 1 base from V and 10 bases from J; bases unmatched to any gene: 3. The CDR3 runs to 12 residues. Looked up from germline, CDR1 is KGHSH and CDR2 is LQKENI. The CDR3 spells CASSPRDRDYTF. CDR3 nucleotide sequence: TGTGCCAGCTCACCACGGGACAGAGACTACACCTTC.

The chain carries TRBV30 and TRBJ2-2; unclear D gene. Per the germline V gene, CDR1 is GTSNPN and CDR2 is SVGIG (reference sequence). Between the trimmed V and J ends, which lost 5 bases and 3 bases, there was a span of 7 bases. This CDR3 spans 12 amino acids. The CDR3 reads CAWGEYTGELFF. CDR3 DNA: TGTGCCTGGGGAGAGTACACCGGGGAGCTGTTTTTT.

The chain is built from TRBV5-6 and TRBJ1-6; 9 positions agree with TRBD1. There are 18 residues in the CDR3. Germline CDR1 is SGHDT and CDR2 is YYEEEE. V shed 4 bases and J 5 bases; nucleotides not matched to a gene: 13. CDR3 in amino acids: CASSRRTQGTGHNSPLHF. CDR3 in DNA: TGTGCCAGCAGCAGGCGGACCCAGGGGACAGGGCATAATTCACCCCTCCACTTT. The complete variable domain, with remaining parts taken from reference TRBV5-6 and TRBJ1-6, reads DAGVTQSPTHLIKTRGQQVTLRCSPKSGHDTVSWYQQALGQGPQFIFQYYEEEERQRGNFPDRFSGHQFPNYSSELNVNALLLGDSALYLCASSRRTQGTGHNSPLHFGNGTRLTVT.

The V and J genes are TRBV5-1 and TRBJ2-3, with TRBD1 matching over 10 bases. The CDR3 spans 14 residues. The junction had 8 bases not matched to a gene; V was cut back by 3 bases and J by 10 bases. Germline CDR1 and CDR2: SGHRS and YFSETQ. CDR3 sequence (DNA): TGCGCCAGCAGCTCGGGGACAGGGGAGGAGGCGCAGTATTTT. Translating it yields CASSSGTGEEAQYF.

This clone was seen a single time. CDR3 in DNA: TGTGCCAGCAGCGTAGGGGACTGGGAGGATCGGTATGGCTACACCTTC. Protein product: CASSVGDWEDRYGYTF. The chain combines TRBV9 with TRBJ1-2; D perhaps matches TRBD1 (5 bases). The CDR3 covers 16 residues. V lost 0 bases, J lost 5 bases, and 17 bases lay in between. Looked up from germline, CDR1 is SGDLS and CDR2 is YYNGEE.

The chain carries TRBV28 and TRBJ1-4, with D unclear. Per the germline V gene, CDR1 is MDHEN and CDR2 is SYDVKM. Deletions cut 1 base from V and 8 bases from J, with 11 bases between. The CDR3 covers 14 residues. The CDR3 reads CASSLSGSLEKLFF. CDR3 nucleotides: TGTGCCAGCAGTTTATCAGGAAGCCTGGAAAAACTGTTTTTT.

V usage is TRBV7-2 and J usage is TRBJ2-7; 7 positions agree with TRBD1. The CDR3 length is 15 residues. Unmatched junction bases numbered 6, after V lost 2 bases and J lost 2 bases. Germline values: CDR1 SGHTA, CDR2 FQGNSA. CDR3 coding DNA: TGTGCCAGCAGCTTACGGACAGGCTCTGCCTACGAGCAGTACTTC. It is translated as CASSLRTGSAYEQYF.